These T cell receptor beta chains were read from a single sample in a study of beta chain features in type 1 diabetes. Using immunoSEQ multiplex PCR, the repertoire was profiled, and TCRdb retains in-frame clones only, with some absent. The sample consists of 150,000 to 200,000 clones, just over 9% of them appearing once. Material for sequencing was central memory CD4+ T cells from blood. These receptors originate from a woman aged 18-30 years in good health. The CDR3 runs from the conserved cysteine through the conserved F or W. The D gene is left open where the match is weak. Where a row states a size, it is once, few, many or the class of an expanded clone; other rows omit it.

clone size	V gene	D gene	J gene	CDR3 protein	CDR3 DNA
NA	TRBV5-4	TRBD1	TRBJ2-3	CASSFDRGTDTQYF	TGTGCCAGCAGCTTCGACAGGGGGACAGATACGCAGTATTTT
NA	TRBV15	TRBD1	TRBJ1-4	CATSRGQINEKLFF	TGTGCCACCAGCAGGGGACAGATTAATGAAAAACTGTTTTTT
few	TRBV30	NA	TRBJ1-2	CAWSSGGAGYTF	TGTGCCTGGAGTTCTGGGGGCGCTGGCTACACCTTC
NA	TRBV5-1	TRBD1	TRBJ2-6	CASSWPGQGKSGANVLTF	TGCGCCAGCAGCTGGCCGGGACAGGGGAAGTCTGGGGCCAACGTCCTGACTTTC
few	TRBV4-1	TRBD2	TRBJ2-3	CASSQEGLAGALSSTDTQYF	TGCGCCAGCAGCCAAGAAGGACTAGCGGGCGCCCTTTCTAGCACAGATACGCAGTATTTT
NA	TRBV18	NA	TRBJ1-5	CASSLLRDIEGQPQHF	TGTGCCAGCTCACTTCTCCGGGACATAGAGGGTCAGCCCCAGCATTTT
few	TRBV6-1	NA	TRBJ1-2	CASSSGGKIYGYTF	TGTGCCAGCAGTTCCGGGGGAAAGATCTATGGCTACACCTTC
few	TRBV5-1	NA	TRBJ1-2	CASSLGDQGPTYGYTF	TGCGCCAGCAGCTTGGGCGACCAGGGGCCTACCTATGGCTACACCTTC
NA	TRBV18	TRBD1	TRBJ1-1	CASSPDLTGYTEAFF	TGTGCCAGCTCACCTGACTTGACAGGGTACACTGAAGCTTTCTTT
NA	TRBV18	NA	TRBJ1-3	CASSPGGDSGNTIYF	TGTGCCAGCTCACCGGGCGGGGACTCTGGAAACACCATATATTTT
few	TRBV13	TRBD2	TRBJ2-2	CASSLTSGNTGELFF	TGTGCCAGCAGCTTAACTAGCGGGAACACCGGGGAGCTGTTTTTT
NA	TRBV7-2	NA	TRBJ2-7	CASKNAGNYEQYF	TGTGCCAGCAAAAATGCAGGGAACTACGAGCAGTACTTC
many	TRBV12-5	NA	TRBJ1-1	CASGLVPGGSEAFF	TGTGCTAGTGGTTTGGTACCTGGCGGGTCTGAAGCTTTCTTT
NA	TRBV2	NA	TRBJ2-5	CASSEGSQETQYF	TGTGCCAGCAGTGAGGGCAGCCAAGAGACCCAGTACTTC
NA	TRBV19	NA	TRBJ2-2	CASLYRGSGTGELFF	TGTGCCAGCCTCTATAGGGGGAGTGGTACCGGGGAGCTGTTTTTT
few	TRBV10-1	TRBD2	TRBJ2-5	CASSELAGGQETQYF	TGCGCCAGCAGTGAACTAGCGGGAGGGCAAGAGACCCAGTACTTC
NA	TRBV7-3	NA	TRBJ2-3	CASSQSGFSTDTQYF	TGTGCCAGCAGCCAATCAGGGTTTTCCACAGATACGCAGTATTTT
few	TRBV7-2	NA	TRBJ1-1	CASSLVGDGRTEAFF	TGTGCCAGCAGCTTAGTAGGAGACGGCCGCACTGAAGCTTTCTTT
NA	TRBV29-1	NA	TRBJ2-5	CSAGEETQYF	TGCAGCGCGGGGGAGGAGACCCAGTACTTC
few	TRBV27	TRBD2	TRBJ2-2	CATRTSEAGELFF	TGTGCCACCCGGACTAGCGAGGCCGGGGAGCTGTTTTTT
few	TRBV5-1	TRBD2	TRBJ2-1	CASSSLAGAGNEQFF	TGCGCCAGCAGCTCCCTAGCGGGAGCAGGCAATGAGCAGTTCTTC
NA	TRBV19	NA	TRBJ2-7	CASSTTNTQSEQYF	TGTGCCAGTAGTACAACCAACACACAAAGCGAGCAGTACTTC
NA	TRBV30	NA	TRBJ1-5	CAWNSGNEVQPQHF	TGTGCCTGGAATTCAGGGAATGAGGTTCAGCCCCAGCATTTT
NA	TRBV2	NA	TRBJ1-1	CASSDGGLDTEAFF	TGTGCCAGCAGTGATGGGGGCCTCGACACTGAAGCTTTCTTT
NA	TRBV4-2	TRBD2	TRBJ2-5	CASSQASSGETQYF	TGTGCCAGCAGCCAAGCTTCTAGCGGGGAGACCCAGTACTTC
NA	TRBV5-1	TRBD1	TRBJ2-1	CASGSTGGDNEQFF	TGCGCCAGCGGATCGACAGGGGGCGACAATGAGCAGTTCTTC
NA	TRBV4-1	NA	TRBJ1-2	CASSQAGQGDGYTF	TGCGCCAGCAGCCAAGCGGGTCAGGGCGATGGCTACACCTTC
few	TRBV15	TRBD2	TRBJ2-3	CATSRGSSGATDTQYF	TGTGCCACCAGCAGAGGAAGTAGCGGGGCTACAGATACGCAGTATTTT